The present T cell receptor (beta chain) was sequenced within a study of shared clonotypes between healthy human individuals. Study context: Donors were a couple of women and a few men aged 18 to 49. Used for every donor were three CD4 naive, three CD4 memory, two CD8 naive and one CD8 memory plate. Study-wide points: Generation probabilities were higher for clonotypes shared across all four sorted-subset donors than for unshared ones.

V was clipped by 2 bases and J by 4 bases; unmatched bases: 7. This CDR3 region has 15 residues. Germline CDR1 is SGHRS and CDR2 is YFSETQ. Several immunoSEQ plates held equal portions of the genomic DNA taken from each subset. The protocol was immunoSEQ multiplex PCR, while the TCRdb copy is restricted to in-frame clones and leaves out a portion. The sample holds around 1.9 million clones, around 93% seen once. For this clone: Its specificity is not known.

Naivety among CD8 cells was defined by CD45RO negativity and positive CCR7 selection, thereby excluding terminally differentiated effector memory CD45RA+ cells. What was sequenced was naive CD8+ T cells from PBMCs. The sequence came from a man aged 18-30 years in good health. Some clones in this sample may be carry-over from other donors' samples. This chain uses TRBV5-1 with TRBJ2-7; 9 bases map to TRBD1. CDR3 sequence: CASSFWSGQGYEQYF. The CDR3 DNA follows: TGCGCCAGCAGCTTTTGGAGCGGACAGGGGTACGAGCAGTACTTC.